This T cell receptor (beta chain) was recorded in a study of cytomegalovirus exposure and HLA in healthy donors. Whole-study results and caveats: Apart from CMV serostatus, no immune exposure information was available. At a 0.05 false discovery rate, a later analysis found some 17,000 TCR beta sequences to be associated with HLA alleles.

Germline-derived CDR1 and CDR2 are SQVTM and ANQGSEA. V was clipped by 6 bases and J by 4 bases; unmatched bases: 3. CDR3 length: 14 amino acids. PCR employed 60 Vbeta and 13 Jbeta primers. The assay was immunoSEQ multiplex PCR, and TCRdb's table has in-frame clones only and misses some. The sample consists of more than 100,000 clones, about 70% of them appearing once. Notes on this clone: Its target is unknown.

This receptor was obtained from a woman aged 40 to 49 in good health and CMV-seronegative. Sequencing input: PBMCs. The chain is built from TRBV29-1 and TRBJ2-2; TRBD1 matches at 12 bases. CDR3 protein: CSVGQGAITGELFF. CDR3 coding DNA: TGCAGCGTGGGACAGGGGGCAATCACCGGGGAGCTGTTTTTT.